The following is a TCR beta chain sequence with its context. Antigen specificity is unknown. The CDR3 totals 17 residues. Trimming shortened V by 2 bases and J by 2 bases, and 16 bases separated the two germline ends. In germline, CDR1 is SGHNT, CDR2 YENEEA. The data were obtained in a study of PD-1 blockade in classical Hodgkin lymphoma. Some clones are missing from TCRdb's copy, which holds only in-frame ones; the method was immunoSEQ multiplex PCR. The sample carries 20,000 to 30,000 clones, around four fifths recorded once. Study-wide results and limits: Whereas CD4+ TCR diversity had risen significantly by C4D1, CD8+ TCR diversity had not. At baseline, newly diagnosed patients reportedly showed less TCR diversity than healthy donors. Repertoire difference causes, possibly disease activity or prior therapy, remain undefined. Baseline diversity was lower in partial responders and progressors than complete responders.

Noted time point: cycle 4 day 1 (C4D1), after five to seven weeks of nivolumab. In every patient, relapse followed autologous stem cell transplantation, while exposure to brentuximab vedotin differed. This TCR came from a human donor with classical Hodgkin lymphoma. The sample here was peripheral blood mononuclear cells (PBMCs), taken before the fourth cycle of nivolumab. The chain employs TRBV11-3 and TRBJ1-3; D gene ambiguous. This CDR3 is CASSLPPPGRAGNTIYF. The CDR3 DNA reads as TGTGCCAGCAGCTTACCCCCTCCCGGGAGGGCTGGAAACACCATATATTTT.